The 7 T cell receptor beta chains reported below all come from one sample, sequenced in a study of blood T cells in healthy people across ages. Together with a sample-barcoded 5' primer, a J-beta primer mix was included in a second PCR lasting about 6 to 11 cycles. Each CDR3 protein gets one entry after TCRdb re-called the 5' RACE reads with MiXCR. Here the sample spans around 710,000 distinct CDR3 sequences, around 40% being singletons. Material: blood. These receptors were taken from a woman aged 55-70 years in good health.

For this clonotype: One end of the junction does not line up with germline, which may come from a read error. The genes are TRBV2 and TRBJ2-1; 11 nucleotides agree with TRBD2. The CDR3 is 15 amino acids. The V gene's germline CDR1 is SNHLY and CDR2 FYNNEI. The CDR3 sequence: CAGSTTGTSGTGQFF. The CDR3 region has the DNA TGTGCCGGCAGTACAACCGGGACTAGCGGTACAGGGCAGTTCTTC.

The chain combines TRBV7-9 with TRBJ1-4; tentatively, D is TRBD1 (5 bases). Trimming stripped 7 bases from V and 8 bases from J, with 20 bases between. This CDR3 has 15 amino acids. CDR1 is SEHNR and CDR2 is FQNEAQ in the germline V gene (reference sequence). CDR3 sequence reads: CASTPGPGWEEKLFF. CDR3 in DNA: TGTGCCAGCACCCCCGGTCCAGGGTGGGAGGAAAAACTGTTTTTT. The full variable domain, in which reference TRBV7-9 and TRBJ1-4 provide the parts outside the CDR3, is DTGVSQNPRHKITKRGQNVTFRCDPISEHNRLYWYRQTLGQGPEFLTYFQNEAQLEKSRLLSDRFSAERPKGSFSTLEIQRTEQGDSAMYLCASTPGPGWEEKLFFGSGTQLSVL.

This chain joins TRBV4-2 and TRBJ2-6, with a weak D call TRBD1 (6 bases). Per the germline V gene, CDR1 is LGHNA and CDR2 is YNFKEQ. V was shortened by 2 bases and J by 2 bases, with 13 bases between the two germline ends. This CDR3 is built from 17 residues. The CDR3 reads CASSQQQRQAGANVLTF. Here the CDR3 DNA reads TGTGCCAGCAGCCAACAACAAAGACAGGCTGGGGCCAACGTCCTGACTTTC.

The chain joins TRBV7-2 to TRBJ2-4; D remains unclear. The better agreement between TRBJ2-7 and the DNA end casts doubt on the J call. Germline CDR1 reads SGHTA; CDR2 reads FQGNSA. This CDR3 contains 14 residues. For the CDR3, the DNA is TGTGCCAGCAGCTCAGATCAGCGTCTGCGCGAGCAGTACTTC. It is translated as CASSSDQRLREQYF.

The chain combines TRBV20-1 with TRBJ2-7; perhaps D is TRBD1 or TRBD2 (6 bases each). V was cut by 0 bases and J by 3 bases, with 15 bases left in between. From germline, CDR1 is DFQATT and CDR2 SNEGSKA (reference sequence). The CDR3 spans 15 residues. The CDR3 sequence: CSARDAGHGDYEQYF. CDR3 DNA: TGCAGTGCTAGAGACGCGGGACACGGGGACTACGAGCAGTACTTC.

The table lists this clonotype with many counts. This chain connects TRBV29-1 to TRBJ2-1, with 10 bases matching TRBD1. The ends lost 7 bases at V and 8 bases at J; junction bases unmatched: 8. This CDR3 is built from 13 residues. The germline CDR1 and CDR2 sequences are SQVTM and ANQGSEA. In DNA form, the CDR3 reads TGCAGCGCCTCCCGGGACAGGGGATATGAGCAGTTCTTC. Translation: CSASRDRGYEQFF.

The table lists this clonotype with a few counts. The chain couples TRBV7-2 to TRBJ1-5; D unresolved. Germline CDR1 and CDR2: SGHTA and FQGNSA. Trimming took 1 base from V and 5 from J, leaving 6 bases between them. The CDR3 is made up of 13 amino acids. The CDR3 nucleotides are TGTGCCAGCAGCTTAGGCAGTCATCAGCCCCAGCATTTT. It specifies CASSLGSHQPQHF.